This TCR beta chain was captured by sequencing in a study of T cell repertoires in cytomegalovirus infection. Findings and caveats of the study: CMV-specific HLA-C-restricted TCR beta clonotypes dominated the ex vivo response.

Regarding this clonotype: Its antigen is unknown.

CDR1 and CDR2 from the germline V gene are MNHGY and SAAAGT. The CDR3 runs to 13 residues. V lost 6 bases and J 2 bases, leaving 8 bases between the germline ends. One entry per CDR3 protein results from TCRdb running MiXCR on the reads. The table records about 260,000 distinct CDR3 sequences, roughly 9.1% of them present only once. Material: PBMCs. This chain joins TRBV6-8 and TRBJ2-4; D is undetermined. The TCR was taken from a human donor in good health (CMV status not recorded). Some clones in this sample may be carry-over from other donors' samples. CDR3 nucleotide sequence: TGTGCCAGCAGCCACACCCCCAAAAACATTCAGTACTTC. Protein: CASSHTPKNIQYF.